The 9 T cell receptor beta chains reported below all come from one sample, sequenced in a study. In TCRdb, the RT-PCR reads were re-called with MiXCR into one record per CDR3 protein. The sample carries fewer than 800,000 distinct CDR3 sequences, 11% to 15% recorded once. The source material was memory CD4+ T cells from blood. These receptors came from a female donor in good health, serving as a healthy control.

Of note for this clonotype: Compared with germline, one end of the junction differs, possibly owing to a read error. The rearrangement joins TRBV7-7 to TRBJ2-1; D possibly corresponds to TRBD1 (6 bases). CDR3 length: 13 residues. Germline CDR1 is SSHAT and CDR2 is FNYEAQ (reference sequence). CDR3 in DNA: TGTGCTAGCAGCTTAGAACAGGGAAGTCATGTGTTCTTC. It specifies CASSLEQGSHVFF.

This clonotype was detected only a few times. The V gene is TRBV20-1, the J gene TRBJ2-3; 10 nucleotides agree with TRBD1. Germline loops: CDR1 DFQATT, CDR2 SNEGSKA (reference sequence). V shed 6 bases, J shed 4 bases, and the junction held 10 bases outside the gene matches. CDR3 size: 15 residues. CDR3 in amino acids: CSAPSPGTGADTQYF. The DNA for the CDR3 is TGCAGTGCCCCTAGTCCCGGGACAGGGGCAGATACGCAGTATTTT.

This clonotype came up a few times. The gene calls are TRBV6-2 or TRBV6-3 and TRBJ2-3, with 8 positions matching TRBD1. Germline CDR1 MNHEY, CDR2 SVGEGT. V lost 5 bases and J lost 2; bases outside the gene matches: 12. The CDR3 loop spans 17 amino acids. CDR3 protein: CASSDLTGATTTDTQYF. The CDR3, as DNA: TGTGCCAGCAGTGACTTGACAGGGGCAACCACCACAGATACGCAGTATTTT.

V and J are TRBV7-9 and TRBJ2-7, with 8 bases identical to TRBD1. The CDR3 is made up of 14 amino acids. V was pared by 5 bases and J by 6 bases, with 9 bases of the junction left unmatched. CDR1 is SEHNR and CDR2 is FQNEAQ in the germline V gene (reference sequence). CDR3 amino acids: CASSGPGTGAEQYF. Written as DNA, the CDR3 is TGTGCCAGCAGCGGCCCCGGGACAGGCGCCGAGCAGTACTTC.

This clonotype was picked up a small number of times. The CDR3 DNA follows: TGTGCCAGCAGCTTAGGGACCGGGACTAGCGAGTACAATGAGCAGTTCTTC. Its translation: CASSLGTGTSEYNEQFF. The rearrangement links TRBV7-3 to TRBJ2-1; 10 bases match TRBD2. J gave up 4 bases and V 2 bases, and 8 bases lay outside the gene matches. Per the germline V gene, CDR1 is SGHTA and CDR2 is FQGTGA. The CDR3 has 17 amino acids.

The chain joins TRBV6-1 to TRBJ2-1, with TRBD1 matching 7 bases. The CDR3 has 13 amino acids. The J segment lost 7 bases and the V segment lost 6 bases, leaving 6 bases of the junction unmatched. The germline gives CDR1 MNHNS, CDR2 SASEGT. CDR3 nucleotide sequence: TGTGCCAGCAGCGGGACAGCCAGGAATGAGCAGTTCTTC. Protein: CASSGTARNEQFF.

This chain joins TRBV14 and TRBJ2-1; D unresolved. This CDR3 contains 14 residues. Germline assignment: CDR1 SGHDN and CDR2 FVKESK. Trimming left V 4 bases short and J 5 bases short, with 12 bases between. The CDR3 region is CASSPGSVDNEQFF. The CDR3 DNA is TGTGCCAGCAGCCCTGGATCGGTGGACAATGAGCAGTTCTTC.

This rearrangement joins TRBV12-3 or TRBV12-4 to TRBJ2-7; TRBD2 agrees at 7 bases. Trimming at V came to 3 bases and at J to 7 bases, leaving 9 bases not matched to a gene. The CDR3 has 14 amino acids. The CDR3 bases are TGTGCCAGCAGTTTGAGTAACGGGGAGGGGGAGCAGTACTTC. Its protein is CASSLSNGEGEQYF.

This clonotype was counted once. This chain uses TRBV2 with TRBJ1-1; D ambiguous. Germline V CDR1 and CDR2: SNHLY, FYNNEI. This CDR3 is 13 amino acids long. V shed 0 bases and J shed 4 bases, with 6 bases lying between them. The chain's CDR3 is CASSEAGVTEAFF. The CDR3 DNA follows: TGTGCCAGCAGTGAAGCTGGGGTCACTGAAGCTTTCTTT.